The sequence of this TCR beta chain was determined in a study of blood T cell repertoires in COVID-19. Germline trimming cut 4 bases from V and 6 bases from J; bases unmatched to any gene: 9. The CDR3 extends over 14 amino acids. Germline CDR1 is GTSNPN and CDR2 is SVGIG (reference sequence). Authors' methods: Nucleated cell counts were estimated from reference gene primer amplification. The table came from immunoSEQ multiplex PCR; TCRdb's copy has only in-frame clones and leaves some out. V, J and clone size derive from that table, while D and trimming were established from the DNA sequence. The table has 210,000 or so clones, roughly 86% seen once.

This chain uses TRBV30 with TRBJ1-1; 9 nucleotides match TRBD1. Specimen: peripheral blood. The origin of this receptor is a woman aged 55 to 70 with acute or convalescent COVID-19. In DNA, the CDR3 is TGTGCCTGGACCCCCGGACAGGGGTATTCTGAAGCTTTCTTT. It yields the protein CAWTPGQGYSEAFF.